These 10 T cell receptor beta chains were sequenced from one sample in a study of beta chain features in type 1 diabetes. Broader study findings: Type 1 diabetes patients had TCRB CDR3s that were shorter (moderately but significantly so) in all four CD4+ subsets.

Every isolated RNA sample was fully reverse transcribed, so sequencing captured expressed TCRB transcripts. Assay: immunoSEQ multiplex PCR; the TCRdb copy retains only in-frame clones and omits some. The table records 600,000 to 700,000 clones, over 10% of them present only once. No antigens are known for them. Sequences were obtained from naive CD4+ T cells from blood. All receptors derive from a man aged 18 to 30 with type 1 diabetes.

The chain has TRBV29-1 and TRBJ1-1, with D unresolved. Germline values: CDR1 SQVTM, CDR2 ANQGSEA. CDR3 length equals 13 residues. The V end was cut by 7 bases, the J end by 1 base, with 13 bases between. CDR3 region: CSAHRAENTEAFF. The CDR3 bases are TGCAGCGCCCATAGGGCTGAGAACACTGAAGCTTTCTTT.

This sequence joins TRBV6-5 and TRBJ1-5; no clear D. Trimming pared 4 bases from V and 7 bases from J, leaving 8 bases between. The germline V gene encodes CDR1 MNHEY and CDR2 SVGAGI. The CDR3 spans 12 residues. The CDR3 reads CASSFKGQPQHF. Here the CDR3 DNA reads TGTGCCAGCAGTTTTAAGGGACAGCCCCAGCATTTT.

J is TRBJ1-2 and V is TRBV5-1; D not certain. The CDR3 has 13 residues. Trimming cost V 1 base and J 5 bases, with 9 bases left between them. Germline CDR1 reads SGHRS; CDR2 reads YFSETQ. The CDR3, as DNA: TGCGCCAGCAGCTTGCCGGAGCCTTATGGCTACACCTTC. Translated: CASSLPEPYGYTF.

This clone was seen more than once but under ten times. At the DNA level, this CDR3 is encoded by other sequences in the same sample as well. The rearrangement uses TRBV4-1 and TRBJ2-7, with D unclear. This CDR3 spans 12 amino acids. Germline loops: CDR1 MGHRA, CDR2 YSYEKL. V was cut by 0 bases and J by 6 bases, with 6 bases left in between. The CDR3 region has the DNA TGCGCCAGCAGCCAAGATCAAGGCGAGCAGTACTTC. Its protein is CASSQDQGEQYF.

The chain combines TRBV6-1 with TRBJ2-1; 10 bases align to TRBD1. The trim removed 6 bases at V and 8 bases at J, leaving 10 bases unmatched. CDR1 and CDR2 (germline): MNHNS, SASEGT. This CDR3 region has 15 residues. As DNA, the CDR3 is TGTGCCAGCAGGACCGGGACAGGGGCCTCGGATGAGCAGTTCTTC. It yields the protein CASRTGTGASDEQFF.

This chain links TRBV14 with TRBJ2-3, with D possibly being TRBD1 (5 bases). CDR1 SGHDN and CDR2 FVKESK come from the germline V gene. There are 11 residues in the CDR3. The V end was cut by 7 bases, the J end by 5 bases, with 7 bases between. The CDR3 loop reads CASTQGDTQYF. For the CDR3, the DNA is TGTGCCAGCACCCAGGGAGATACGCAGTATTTT.

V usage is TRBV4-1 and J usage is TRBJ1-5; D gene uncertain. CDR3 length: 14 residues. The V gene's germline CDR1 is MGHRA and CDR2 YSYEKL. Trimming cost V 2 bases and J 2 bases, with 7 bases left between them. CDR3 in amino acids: CASSQRRGNQPQHF. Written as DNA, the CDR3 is TGCGCCAGCAGCCAAAGGAGGGGCAATCAGCCCCAGCATTTT.

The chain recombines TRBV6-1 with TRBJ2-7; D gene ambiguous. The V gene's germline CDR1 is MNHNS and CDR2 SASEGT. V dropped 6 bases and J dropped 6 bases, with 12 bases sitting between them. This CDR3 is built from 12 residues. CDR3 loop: CASRLNTLEQYF. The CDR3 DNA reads TGTGCCAGCAGATTAAACACGCTCGAGCAGTACTTC.

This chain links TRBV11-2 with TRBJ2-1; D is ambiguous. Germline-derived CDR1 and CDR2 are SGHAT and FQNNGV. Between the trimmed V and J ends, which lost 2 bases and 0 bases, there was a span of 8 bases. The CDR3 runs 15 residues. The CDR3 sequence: CASSLSYTSYNEQFF. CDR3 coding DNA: TGTGCCAGCAGCTTAAGCTACACCTCCTACAATGAGCAGTTCTTC.

The CDR3 region is CAWSGPAGGPTDTQYF. CDR3 nucleotide sequence: TGTGCCTGGAGTGGACCGGCAGGGGGACCCACAGATACGCAGTATTTT. The genes are TRBV30 and TRBJ2-3; 7 positions match TRBD1. Germline V CDR1 and CDR2: GTSNPN, SVGIG (reference sequence). J lost 2 bases, V lost 1 base, and 9 bases had no gene match. The CDR3 runs 16 residues.